The present T cell receptor beta chain was sequenced within a study of blood T cell repertoires in COVID-19. Study-level background: The study drew acute and convalescent COVID-19 samples from the United States, Italy and Spain.

CDR1 is DFQATT and CDR2 is SNEGSKA in the germline V gene (reference sequence). The CDR3 spans 13 residues. V shed 3 bases and J shed 3 bases, with 9 bases lying between them. The assay was immunoSEQ multiplex PCR, and TCRdb's table has in-frame clones only and misses some. The repertoire holds approximately 210,000 clones, with roughly 80% as singletons. Individuals drawn from some 25 US areas were roughly 18 to 89 years old. Cohort placement rested on clinical history that participants reported themselves. Sequenced: PBMCs or T cells enriched from blood (not recorded which). The receptor's source is a man between 40 and 49 years old who had recovered from COVID-19. The chain uses TRBV20-1 and TRBJ1-5; D uncertain. The DNA for the CDR3 is TGCAGTGCTAGTGGAGGGCCCAATCAGCCCCAGCATTTT. Translated: CSASGGPNQPQHF.